This T cell receptor beta chain is drawn from a study of T cell changes during pregnancy in multiple sclerosis. Sequencing used immunoSEQ multiplex PCR; TCRdb keeps in-frame clones, though not all of them. The top ten hold roughly 3.5% of the sample, which has approximately 110,000 clones, 90% to 95% seen once. This CDR3 region has 11 residues. The chain links TRBV1 to TRBJ1-2. TRBV1 has pseudogene status. Sample: peripheral blood, taken after pregnancy. The sequence came from a female donor with multiple sclerosis, enrolled in a pregnancy study. The CDR3 here is CTSSQVPHSTF. The CDR3 DNA is TGCACCAGCAGCCAAGTACCCCATAGCACCTTC.